These 28 T cell receptor beta chains were all obtained from the same sample, sequenced in a study of blood T cell repertoires in COVID-19. TCRdb's copy holds only in-frame clones and misses some; the assay was immunoSEQ multiplex PCR. The data hold about 77,000 clones, with about 80% observed a single time. Sequencing was done on a sample of peripheral blood. The receptors here all came from a woman in her sixties or seventies with acute or convalescent COVID-19.

This clone was seen only a few times. This chain uses TRBV7-2 with TRBJ2-1; 10 bases align to TRBD1. The CDR3 consists of 15 residues. Germline V gene data show CDR1 as SGHTA and CDR2 as FQGNSA. Unmatched junction bases numbered 8, after V lost 5 bases and J lost 7 bases. For the CDR3, the DNA is TGTGCCAGCAGCCCGCGACAGGGGGCGCAGAATGAGCAGTTCTTC. This gives the protein CASSPRQGAQNEQFF.

This clone has at least ten counts. The sample carries other DNA sequences with the same CDR3. The rearrangement joins TRBV7-8 to TRBJ2-5, with 12 bases identical to TRBD2. Per germline, CDR1 SGHVS and CDR2 FQNEAQ. Trimming cost V 3 bases and J 4 bases; bases outside gene matches: 3. The CDR3 consists of 15 residues. The chain's CDR3 is CASSFTSGGRETQYF. In DNA, the CDR3 is TGTGCCAGCAGCTTCACTAGCGGGGGGCGAGAGACCCAGTACTTC.

The chain links TRBV4-1 to TRBJ2-7; D is possibly TRBD2 (5 bases). CDR3 length: 17 amino acids. Looked up from germline, CDR1 is MGHRA and CDR2 is YSYEKL. V gave up 2 bases and J gave up 3 bases, with 20 bases separating them. In DNA form, the CDR3 reads TGCGCCAGCAGCCAACATAGAGCAGTGGACTCTTACTACGAGCAGTACTTC. Residues: CASSQHRAVDSYYEQYF.

The chain's CDR3 is CASSPEYTDTQYF. Here the CDR3 DNA reads TGTGCCAGCAGCCCGGAGTACACAGATACGCAGTATTTT. The V gene is TRBV11-1, the J gene TRBJ2-3; D is ambiguous. V lost 5 bases and J 2 bases, leaving 8 bases between the germline ends. Germline V gene sequence: CDR1 SGHAT, CDR2 FQDESV (reference sequence). The CDR3 contains 13 residues.

The rearrangement uses TRBV7-2 and TRBJ2-5; 9 nucleotides align to TRBD2. The V segment lost 7 bases and the J segment 5 bases; nucleotides outside the gene matches: 11. Germline CDR1 reads SGHTA; CDR2 reads FQGNSA. There are 15 residues in the CDR3. CDR3 region: CASILSGGMGETQYF. The CDR3 DNA follows: TGTGCCAGCATCCTGAGCGGGGGGATGGGCGAGACCCAGTACTTC. Supplemented by reference TRBV7-2 and TRBJ2-5, the full variable domain reads GAGVSQSPSNKVTEKGKDVELRCDPISGHTALYWYRQSLGQGLEFLIYFQGNSAPDKSGLPSDRFSAERTGGSVSTLTIQRTQQEDSAVYLCASILSGGMGETQYFGPGTRLLVL.

This sequence joins TRBV21-1 and TRBJ2-5; the table's TRBD2 call for D was not verified on the DNA. TRBV21-1 is reported as a pseudogene. The CDR3 is made up of 16 amino acids. CDR3 protein: CASSGRHGLARETQYF. In DNA, the CDR3 is TGTGCCAGCAGCGGCCGCCATGGACTAGCGAGGGAGACCCAGTACTTC.

The chain recombines TRBV12-3 or TRBV12-4 with TRBJ2-3, with D unresolved. V lost 3 bases and J lost 6, with 7 bases in between. The CDR3 covers 12 residues. Written as DNA, the CDR3 is TGTGCCAGCAGTTTTTCGGTGGATACGCAGTATTTT. This codes for CASSFSVDTQYF.

V is TRBV19 and J is TRBJ1-6; possible D gene TRBD1, 6 bases. The germline V and J ends were trimmed by 0 bases and 0 bases, with 12 bases remaining between them. In germline, CDR1 is LNHDA, CDR2 SQIVND (reference sequence). The CDR3 sequence is 18 residues long. The DNA of the CDR3 is TGTGCCAGTAGTATAGAAACAGGGCTCGGCTCCTATAATTCACCCCTCCACTTT. Its translation: CASSIETGLGSYNSPLHF.

This rearrangement joins TRBV20-1 to TRBJ2-5, with TRBD2 as a possible D gene (5 bases). CDR3 length: 11 amino acids. Looked up from germline, CDR1 is DFQATT and CDR2 is SNEGSKA (reference sequence). V shed 4 bases and J shed 5 bases, with 8 bases lying between them. DNA of the CDR3: TGCAGTGCTACTAGCTTGGAGACCCAGTACTTC. This encodes CSATSLETQYF.

This clone was detected only once. The chain combines TRBV4-2 with TRBJ2-7; 10 nucleotides match TRBD2. The J segment lost 5 bases and the V segment lost 3 bases, leaving 4 bases of the junction unmatched. This CDR3 is built from 14 residues. The germline gives CDR1 LGHNA, CDR2 YNFKEQ. The DNA of the CDR3 is TGTGCCAGCAGCCAGCTAGCGGGGGATGACGAGCAGTACTTC. Translation gives CASSQLAGDDEQYF.

CDR3 region: CASSLAPDSSYEQYF. CDR3 nucleotides: TGTGCCAGCAGCTTAGCGCCTGACAGCTCCTACGAGCAGTACTTC. The genes are TRBV7-6 and TRBJ2-7; D is perhaps TRBD1 (5 bases). This CDR3 contains 15 residues. Germline V lookup: CDR1 SGHVS, CDR2 FNYEAQ. Trimming stripped 0 bases from V and 0 bases from J, with 9 bases between.

The chain has TRBV12-3 or TRBV12-4 and TRBJ1-1; D is ambiguous. The CDR3 is made up of 12 amino acids. V was cut by 3 bases and J by 7 bases, with 9 bases left in between. CDR3 nucleotide sequence: TGTGCCAGCAGTTTCGGTGGTCTTGAAGCTTTCTTT. Amino acids: CASSFGGLEAFF.

This chain connects TRBV2 to TRBJ1-6; 7 bases are shared with TRBD1. The CDR3 has 14 residues. V lost 6 bases, J lost 5 bases, and 4 bases stayed unmatched. CDR1 is SNHLY and CDR2 is FYNNEI in the germline V gene. This CDR3 reads CASRGDSNNSPLHF. CDR3 nucleotides: TGTGCCAGCAGAGGGGACAGCAATAATTCACCCCTCCACTTT.

The chain combines TRBV19 with TRBJ2-7, with TRBD1 as a possible D gene (6 bases). The CDR3 spans 16 residues. Germline CDR1 is LNHDA and CDR2 is SQIVND (reference sequence). Trimming stripped 3 bases from V and 6 bases from J, with 21 bases between. The DNA of the CDR3 is TGTGCCAGTAGTATTGCCCGGCCAGGGACAAGTGGCGAGCAGTACTTC. It is translated as CASSIARPGTSGEQYF.

Regarding this clone: At one end, the junction sequence differs from germline, possibly due to a read error. The chain employs TRBV5-1 and TRBJ1-1; D ambiguous. Germline V CDR1 and CDR2: SGHRS, YFSETQ. The CDR3 spans 15 residues. CDR3 DNA sequence: TGCGCCAGCAGCGTATCGGGAGATATGAACGCTGAAGCTTTCTTT. Encoded protein: CASSVSGDMNAEAFF.

V gene TRBV6-5 combines with J gene TRBJ1-1; D call uncertain. The CDR3 loop spans 13 amino acids. CDR1 and CDR2 (germline): MNHEY, SVGAGI. The V and J ends lost 5 bases and 2 bases respectively, with 9 bases between them. CDR3 in amino acids: CASSNEANTEAFF. The CDR3, as DNA: TGTGCCAGCAGTAATGAGGCAAACACTGAAGCTTTCTTT.

This chain joins TRBV5-5 and TRBJ1-4; 7 nucleotides line up with TRBD1. Trimming at V came to 5 bases and at J to 8 bases, leaving 6 bases not matched to a gene. The CDR3 runs 13 residues. In germline, CDR1 is SGHKS, CDR2 YYEKEE (reference sequence). CDR3 DNA sequence: TGTGCCAGCAGTCAGGGGGTCAACGAAAAACTGTTTTTT. This encodes CASSQGVNEKLFF.

The chain uses TRBV5-6 and TRBJ1-5; a weak D match, TRBD1 (6 bases). The CDR3 has 15 residues. V was cut by 1 base and J by 6 bases, with 14 bases left in between. The germline V gene encodes CDR1 SGHDT and CDR2 YYEEEE. The CDR3 loop is CASSLWGGRVQPQHF. In nucleotides, the CDR3 is TGTGCCAGCAGCTTGTGGGGGGGCAGGGTTCAGCCCCAGCATTTT.

The chain joins TRBV5-4 to TRBJ2-3; 10 bases fit TRBD2. Germline V gene lookup returns CDR1 SGHNT and CDR2 YYREEE (reference sequence). The V gene end was trimmed by 4 bases and the J gene end by 5 bases; junction bases not matched to a gene: 13. There are 17 residues in the CDR3. This chain's CDR3 is CASSPKPLAGAGDTQYF. The CDR3 DNA reads TGTGCCAGCAGCCCCAAACCTCTAGCGGGGGCGGGAGATACGCAGTATTTT. Filled out from reference TRBV5-4 and TRBJ2-3, the complete variable domain reads ETGVTQSPTHLIKTRGQQVTLRCSSQSGHNTVSWYQQALGQGPQFIFQYYREEENGRGNFPPRFSGLQFPNYSSELNVNALELDDSALYLCASSPKPLAGAGDTQYFGPGTRLTVL.

The V gene is TRBV7-9, the J gene TRBJ1-2; no reliable D call. The V end was cut by 2 bases, the J end by 5 bases, with 6 bases between. The V gene's germline CDR1 is SEHNR and CDR2 FQNEAQ (reference sequence). The CDR3 length is 12 residues. The CDR3 spells CASSLLQYGYTF. CDR3 DNA: TGTGCCAGCAGCTTACTCCAGTATGGCTACACCTTC.

The chain links TRBV5-1 to TRBJ2-7, with 8 bases fitting TRBD1. The CDR3 is made up of 14 amino acids. In germline, CDR1 is SGHRS, CDR2 YFSETQ. V gave up 4 bases and J gave up 1 base; unmatched junction bases: 4. Written as DNA, the CDR3 is TGCGCCAGCAGCCCAGGGGGCTTGTCCTACGAGCAGTACTTC. This sequence encodes CASSPGGLSYEQYF.

This chain joins TRBV11-1 and TRBJ2-7; no clear D gene. This CDR3 has 16 residues. V gave up 1 base and J gave up 3 bases, with 16 bases separating them. The germline gives CDR1 SGHAT, CDR2 FQDESV (reference sequence). This CDR3 is CASSLVPDVHYYEQYF. The CDR3 DNA reads TGTGCCAGCAGCTTAGTCCCAGATGTTCACTACTACGAGCAGTACTTC.

V is TRBV7-6 and J is TRBJ1-3; 9 bases map to TRBD1. V trimming: 5 bases; J trimming: 11 bases; junction bases outside the gene matches: 7. The germline gives CDR1 SGHVS, CDR2 FNYEAQ. CDR3 length equals 13 residues. In nucleotides, the CDR3 is TGTGCCAGCAGCCCGGGGACAGGGAAGCCCATATATTTT. Encoded protein: CASSPGTGKPIYF.

In DNA form, the CDR3 reads TGTGCCAGCTCGGGATCCTATGGCTACACCTTC. This gives the protein CASSGSYGYTF. The chain links TRBV12-3 or TRBV12-4 to TRBJ1-2; D unresolved. V was shortened by 8 bases and J by 4 bases, with 8 bases between the two germline ends. The CDR3 is 11 residues long.

The chain is built from TRBV6-6 and TRBJ1-1; D remains unclear. From germline, CDR1 is MNHNY and CDR2 SVGAGI (reference sequence). Trimming cost V 2 bases and J 1 base, with 11 bases left between them. The CDR3 extends over 15 amino acids. CDR3 nucleotide sequence: TGTGCCAGCAGTTACGTCAGACTCCAGAACACTGAAGCTTTCTTT. Amino acid sequence: CASSYVRLQNTEAFF.

The chain joins TRBV7-9 to TRBJ1-4; D gene uncertain. V was trimmed by 5 bases and J by 2 bases, leaving 18 bases between them. Germline CDR1 reads SEHNR; CDR2 reads FQNEAQ (reference sequence). There are 17 residues in the CDR3. CDR3 nucleotides: TGTGCCAGCAGCCCTAAGGCCCTCCTAGCGACTAATGAAAAACTGTTTTTT. This codes for CASSPKALLATNEKLFF.

This clone has more than one count but fewer than ten. This chain uses TRBV25-1 with TRBJ2-7, with a possible D match to TRBD2 (5 bases). The germline V gene encodes CDR1 MGHDK and CDR2 SYGVNS. Trimming pared 1 base from V and 7 bases from J, leaving 17 bases between. The CDR3 totals 15 residues. CDR3 residues: CASSELGLGIWEQYF. The CDR3 region has the DNA TGTGCCAGCAGTGAATTAGGACTCGGCATCTGGGAGCAGTACTTC.

This clone has just a few counts. The chain has TRBV12-3 or TRBV12-4 and TRBJ1-1; 10 positions agree with TRBD1. CDR3 length: 13 amino acids. V trimming: 7 bases; J trimming: 6 bases; junction bases outside the gene matches: 5. This CDR3 reads CASNDRGRAEAFF. As DNA, the CDR3 is TGTGCCAGCAACGACAGGGGGCGAGCTGAAGCTTTCTTT.